The next 25 T cell receptor beta chains were all read from a single sample in a study of response to subunit inactivated influenza vaccine. TCRdb redid the calling of the RT-PCR reads with MiXCR, one entry per CDR3 protein. The sample consists of 600,000 to 850,000 distinct CDR3 sequences, less than 15% of them appearing once. The sequencing here drew on PBMCs from blood, taken less than 15 days before vaccination. Receptors originate from a man aged 50-59 years who received an inactivated influenza vaccine.

This clonotype was seen only a few times. The V gene is TRBV4-3, the J gene TRBJ2-7; TRBD1 aligns across 9 bases. V lost 4 bases, J lost 3 bases, and 10 bases stayed unmatched. The CDR3 extends over 16 amino acids. The germline V gene encodes CDR1 LGHNA and CDR2 YSLEER. CDR3 sequence (DNA): TGCGCCAGCAGCCTCCTCACAGGGGGCGGACTCTACGAGCAGTACTTC. This gives the protein CASSLLTGGGLYEQYF.

This clonotype was found a few times. The chain combines TRBV4-2 with TRBJ2-1; TRBD2 matches at 9 bases. V lost 0 bases, J lost 6 bases, and 9 bases stayed unmatched. CDR3 length: 17 residues. The germline V gene encodes CDR1 LGHNA and CDR2 YNFKEQ. The CDR3 region has the DNA TGTGCCAGCAGCCAAGACGGGGGGCTAGCGGGATTCAATGAGCAGTTCTTC. Its translation: CASSQDGGLAGFNEQFF.

This clonotype was counted between two and nine times. The chain has TRBV7-6 and TRBJ1-4; TRBD1 agrees at 8 bases. J lost 1 base, V lost 5 bases, and 15 bases had no gene match. Germline V CDR1 and CDR2: SGHVS, FNYEAQ. The CDR3 is 19 residues long. CDR3 DNA: TGTGCCAGCAGCCCTAACCCCAGGGGGCATTTGGGAACTAATGAAAAACTGTTTTTT. Its protein is CASSPNPRGHLGTNEKLFF.

This clonotype was seen a handful of times. The CDR3 loop reads CSALNVKEQFF. The CDR3 DNA follows: TGCAGCGCCCTAAACGTCAAGGAGCAGTTCTTC. The chain has TRBV29-1 and TRBJ2-1; D uncertain. Looked up from germline, CDR1 is SQVTM and CDR2 is ANQGSEA. With 7 bases removed from V and 10 bases from J, the gap between germline ends came to 14 bases. The CDR3 is 11 amino acids.

CDR3 residues: CASSLHGAADTQYF. The CDR3 DNA is TGCGCCAGCAGCTTGCACGGGGCGGCAGATACGCAGTATTTT. The chain uses TRBV5-1 and TRBJ2-3; either TRBD1 or TRBD2 may supply D (5 bases each). V gave up 1 base and J gave up 4 bases, with 10 bases separating them. This CDR3 has 14 residues. Germline CDR1 is SGHRS and CDR2 is YFSETQ.

In this sample, this clonotype turned up a few times. The V gene is TRBV29-1, the J gene TRBJ1-2, with 9 positions matching TRBD1. The ends lost 4 bases at V and 3 bases at J; junction bases unmatched: 3. From germline, CDR1 is SQVTM and CDR2 ANQGSEA. The CDR3 has 13 amino acids. CDR3 amino acids: CSVGRDRDYGYTF. DNA for the CDR3: TGCAGCGTTGGCCGGGACAGGGACTATGGCTACACCTTC.

V and J are TRBV6-4 and TRBJ1-6; D is unresolved. The CDR3 totals 14 residues. Trimming removed 0 bases at V and 10 bases at J, with 10 bases between. Per germline, CDR1 MRHNA and CDR2 SNTAGT. This CDR3 reads CASSDSAWASPLHF. The CDR3 DNA follows: TGTGCCAGCAGTGACTCGGCTTGGGCGTCACCCCTCCACTTT.

This clonotype was detected many times. DNA of the CDR3: TGCAGCGTTCGGCAACAGGCTAACTATGGCTACACCTTC. The encoded protein is CSVRQQANYGYTF. The rearrangement links TRBV29-1 to TRBJ1-2; D is perhaps TRBD1 (5 bases). Trimming pared 5 bases from V and 0 bases from J, leaving 10 bases between. Germline CDR1 SQVTM, CDR2 ANQGSEA. The CDR3 is 13 amino acids.

The chain combines TRBV5-6 with TRBJ2-3; TRBD2 matches 11 bases. CDR3 length: 19 amino acids. CDR1 and CDR2 from the germline V gene are SGHDT and YYEEEE. V gave up 4 bases and J gave up 4 bases; unmatched junction bases: 17. This chain's CDR3 is CASSTILAGVSPGADTQYF. The CDR3 coding sequence is TGTGCCAGCAGCACCATACTAGCGGGGGTCTCCCCTGGGGCAGATACGCAGTATTTT.

The chain uses TRBV3-1 and TRBJ2-7; TRBD1 matches at 10 bases. The J segment lost 6 bases and the V segment lost 1 base, leaving 6 bases of the junction unmatched. The CDR3 sequence is 15 residues long. Per germline, CDR1 LGHDT and CDR2 YNNKEL (reference sequence). The CDR3 DNA reads as TGTGCCAGCAGCCAAGCGGGACAGGGGTATTCCGAGCAGTACTTC. Encoded protein: CASSQAGQGYSEQYF.

The chain combines TRBV10-3 with TRBJ2-4, with 8 bases fitting TRBD2. The CDR3 extends over 14 amino acids. Germline values: CDR1 ENHRY, CDR2 SYGVKD. V shed 6 bases and J 6 bases; nucleotides not matched to a gene: 7. CDR3 sequence (DNA): TGTGCCATCAGCCAGGGACGGGGGGGAAACATTCAGTACTTC. Its translation: CAISQGRGGNIQYF.

The chain has TRBV29-1 and TRBJ2-1, with D maybe TRBD2 (6 bases). CDR1 is SQVTM, CDR2 ANQGSEA, per germline. This CDR3 contains 10 residues. The V end was cut by 7 bases, the J end by 9 bases, with 10 bases between. The CDR3 loop is CSGSEGEQFF. In DNA, the CDR3 is TGCAGCGGGTCGGAGGGTGAGCAGTTCTTC.

In this sample, this clonotype turned up a few times. The chain employs TRBV7-2 and TRBJ2-2, with 9 nucleotides matching TRBD1. The CDR3 runs to 16 residues. The J segment lost 4 bases and the V segment lost 2 bases, leaving 5 bases of the junction unmatched. Germline lookup yields CDR1 SGHTA and CDR2 FQGNSA. The CDR3 nucleotides read TGTGCCAGCAGCTTAACAGGGACAGGGAGCACCGGGGAGCTGTTTTTT. It specifies CASSLTGTGSTGELFF.

This clonotype was recorded at least ten times. This sequence joins TRBV7-2 and TRBJ2-3; 7 nucleotides line up with TRBD1. J was trimmed by 0 bases and V by 6 bases; bases with no gene match: 9. The CDR3 is 16 amino acids. The V gene's germline CDR1 is SGHTA and CDR2 FQGNSA. CDR3 nucleotide sequence: TGTGCCAGCAGAAGTACTGGGACAGTTAGCACAGATACGCAGTATTTT. It translates to CASRSTGTVSTDTQYF.

In this sample, this clonotype turned up a few times. The chain combines TRBV9 with TRBJ2-2; possible D gene TRBD2, 6 bases. Looked up from germline, CDR1 is SGDLS and CDR2 is YYNGEE. Trimming removed 3 bases from V and 2 bases from J, with 14 bases in between. This CDR3 is 16 amino acids long. In DNA form, the CDR3 reads TGTGCCAGCAGCGCAAGGACTATCCTCAACACCGGGGAGCTGTTTTTT. It encodes CASSARTILNTGELFF.

V is TRBV10-3 and J is TRBJ2-1; 9 nucleotides align to TRBD2. V dropped 3 bases and J dropped 8; count of bases not matched to a gene: 8. In germline, CDR1 is ENHRY, CDR2 SYGVKD. CDR3 length: 15 residues. CDR3 amino acids: CAISDKGSGSYEQFF. The CDR3 coding sequence is TGTGCCATCAGTGATAAGGGTAGCGGGAGCTATGAGCAGTTCTTC.

This clonotype was seen repeatedly, ten times or more. This chain links TRBV20-1 with TRBJ1-5, with D possibly TRBD1 on 5 matching bases. The germline V gene encodes CDR1 DFQATT and CDR2 SNEGSKA (reference sequence). The CDR3 length is 16 residues. The V end lost 3 bases, the J end lost 1 base, and 16 bases lay between the germline ends. The CDR3 sequence is CSARSRQGQSNQPQHF. The CDR3 DNA sequence: TGCAGTGCTAGGAGCCGCCAGGGCCAAAGCAATCAGCCCCAGCATTTT.

A few counts support this clonotype. This chain connects TRBV4-1 to TRBJ1-5; D is ambiguous. Germline V gene data show CDR1 as MGHRA and CDR2 as YSYEKL. Trimming took 2 bases from V and 1 from J, leaving 12 bases between them. The CDR3 has 16 amino acids. The CDR3 coding sequence is TGCGCCAGCAGCCAATTCCTGAGAGGCAGCAATCAGCCCCAGCATTTT. Its translation is CASSQFLRGSNQPQHF.

This clonotype was seen only a few times. This chain uses TRBV12-3 or TRBV12-4 with TRBJ2-7, with 12 bases fitting TRBD2. The CDR3 totals 15 residues. V lost 5 bases, J lost 2 bases, and 4 bases stayed unmatched. The CDR3 nucleotides read TGTGCCAGCAGTCAGACTAGCGGGAGTCCCTACGAGCAGTACTTC. It encodes CASSQTSGSPYEQYF.

This clonotype has just one count. The chain uses TRBV5-1 and TRBJ1-6; 10 bases agree with TRBD1. This CDR3 is 14 amino acids long. Germline V gene sequence: CDR1 SGHRS, CDR2 YFSETQ. V lost 4 bases to trimming and J lost 7 bases; unmatched junction nucleotides: 2. CDR3: CASSVDRGNSPLHF. The DNA of the CDR3 is TGCGCCAGCAGCGTGGACAGGGGGAATTCACCCCTCCACTTT.

The V call is TRBV5-1, the J call TRBJ1-1; no definite D call. Deletions cut 0 bases from V and 4 bases from J, with 7 bases between. Germline V lookup: CDR1 SGHRS, CDR2 YFSETQ. The CDR3 is made up of 13 amino acids. The CDR3 coding sequence is TGCGCCAGCAGCTTGGATGGGATCACTGAAGCTTTCTTT. Its translation is CASSLDGITEAFF.

The V gene is TRBV29-1, the J gene TRBJ2-2; D is ambiguous. Germline assignment: CDR1 SQVTM and CDR2 ANQGSEA. Trimming removed 5 bases from V and 4 bases from J, with 5 bases in between. The CDR3 consists of 11 residues. CDR3 protein: CSVIGTGELFF. CDR3 sequence (DNA): TGCAGCGTTATAGGCACCGGGGAGCTGTTTTTT.

The chain has TRBV6-4 and TRBJ1-4; D remains ambiguous. Germline CDR1 and CDR2: MRHNA and SNTAGT. Between the trimmed V and J ends, which lost 4 bases and 4 bases, there was a span of 13 bases. The CDR3 extends over 15 amino acids. This CDR3 is CASSASAGLNEKLFF. Here the CDR3 DNA reads TGTGCCAGCAGTGCCTCGGCTGGACTTAATGAAAAACTGTTTTTT.

The chain combines TRBV3-1 with TRBJ2-1; 7 positions agree with TRBD2. Germline CDR1 and CDR2: LGHDT and YNNKEL (reference sequence). Losses at the gene ends were 5 bases for V and 5 bases for J; bases not matched to a gene: 6. This CDR3 is built from 14 residues. The CDR3: CASSVRDYDNEQFF. The CDR3 DNA reads as TGTGCCAGCAGCGTTCGGGACTATGACAATGAGCAGTTCTTC.

The genes are TRBV11-2 and TRBJ2-2, with D perhaps matching TRBD2 (7 bases). V was trimmed by 2 bases and J by 4 bases, leaving 17 bases between them. The CDR3 loop spans 17 amino acids. The germline CDR1 and CDR2 sequences are SGHAT and FQNNGV. CDR3 nucleotides: TGTGCCAGCAGCTTAAGACGGGGGGCGTTGGGCACCGGGGAGCTGTTTTTT. Translated: CASSLRRGALGTGELFF. Filled out from reference TRBV11-2 and TRBJ2-2, the complete variable domain reads EAGVAQSPRYKIIEKRQSVAFWCNPISGHATLYWYQQILGQGPKLLIQFQNNGVVDDSQLPKDRFSAERLKGVDSTLKIQPAKLEDSAVYLCASSLRRGALGTGELFFGEGSRLTVL.